This is a list of T cell receptor beta chains from one sample in a study of T cells after yellow fever vaccination. TCRdb reanalysed the 5' RACE reads using MiXCR and keeps one entry per CDR3 protein. The sample has about 320,000 distinct CDR3 sequences, about 4.5% seen once. Material: PBMCs, obtained 15 days after the yellow fever booster vaccination. These receptors originate from a man in his late teens or twenties who received the YFV17D yellow fever vaccine. CDR3s include the opening cysteine and the closing phenylalanine or tryptophan. The D gene is left open where the match is weak. Not every row has a clone size; where given, it reads once, few, many or a size class.

D gene	V gene	J gene	clone size	CDR3 protein	CDR3 DNA
TRBD1	TRBV5-1	TRBJ2-7	few	CASSLDRGLIHEQYF	TGCGCCAGCAGCTTGGACAGGGGATTAATCCACGAGCAGTACTTC
TRBD2	TRBV11-3	TRBJ2-3	NA	CASSLGGITNTQYF	TGTGCCAGCAGCCTCGGGGGGATAACAAATACGCAGTATTTT
TRBD2	TRBV7-2	TRBJ2-5	NA	CASSLVGLAGGRETQYF	TGTGCCAGCAGCTTAGTGGGACTAGCGGGGGGGCGAGAGACCCAGTACTTC
NA	TRBV5-1	TRBJ1-1	few	CASSIAFGDTEAFF	TGCGCCAGCAGTATTGCCTTTGGGGACACTGAAGCTTTCTTT
NA	TRBV6-1	TRBJ2-3	NA	CANKGGKDTQYF	TGTGCCAACAAGGGGGGTAAAGATACGCAGTATTTT
TRBD1	TRBV20-1	TRBJ1-1	many	CVGSGTGGGKVTEAFF	TGCGTAGGATCCGGGACAGGGGGGGGGAAGGTCACTGAAGCTTTCTTT
NA	TRBV6-2/TRBV6-3	TRBJ2-3	few	CASSSGTQQDTQYF	TGTGCCAGCAGTTCCGGGACACAACAGGATACGCAGTATTTT
NA	TRBV7-9	TRBJ2-5	few	CASSLSAGETQYF	TGTGCCAGCAGCTTATCGGCGGGAGAGACCCAGTACTTC
TRBD2	TRBV20-1	TRBJ2-3	many	CSARGTTSGGVLDTQYF	TGCAGTGCCCGCGGAACTACTAGCGGGGGGGTGTTAGATACGCAGTATTTT
TRBD1	TRBV2	TRBJ1-1	NA	CASSEFFGQGAFAEAFF	TGTGCCAGCAGTGAATTTTTTGGACAGGGGGCGTTTGCTGAAGCTTTCTTT
TRBD1	TRBV5-1	TRBJ2-1	NA	CASSLGTGPWFLGKEQFF	TGCGCCAGCAGCCTAGGGACAGGGCCCTGGTTTCTCGGCAAAGAGCAGTTCTTC
NA	TRBV20-1	TRBJ2-5	many	CSATTGGTGKTQYF	TGCAGTGCGACCACCGGGGGCACCGGGAAGACCCAGTACTTC
NA	TRBV12-3/TRBV12-4	TRBJ1-1	many	CASSIGVGHGTEAFF	TGTGCCAGCAGTATAGGCGTGGGGCACGGCACTGAAGCTTTCTTT
TRBD1	TRBV6-2/TRBV6-3	TRBJ1-5	few	CASSYGQGNQPQHF	TGTGCCAGCAGTTATGGACAGGGCAATCAGCCCCAGCATTTT
NA	TRBV7-3	TRBJ1-1	many	CASSLTAGRGRTMNTEAFF	TGTGCCAGCAGCTTAACCGCCGGGAGGGGTCGAACCATGAACACTGAAGCTTTCTTT
TRBD1	TRBV4-3	TRBJ1-5	few	CASSQERPAGGWGQPQHF	TGCGCCAGCAGCCAAGAGCGACCGGCAGGGGGATGGGGGCAGCCCCAGCATTTT
NA	TRBV10-1	TRBJ2-3	few	CASSESGTPSTDTQYF	TGCGCCAGCAGTGAGTCCGGGACACCTAGCACAGATACGCAGTATTTT
NA	TRBV28	TRBJ2-3	many	CASSWTRSTDTQYF	TGTGCCAGCAGTTGGACCCGGAGCACAGATACGCAGTATTTT
NA	TRBV29-1	TRBJ2-7	NA	CSVGPGGDEQYF	TGCAGCGTTGGGCCAGGAGGGGACGAGCAGTACTTC
NA	TRBV27	TRBJ1-2	many	CASSSPGRNSNYGYTF	TGTGCCAGCAGTTCGCCGGGCCGCAATTCTAACTATGGCTACACCTTC
NA	TRBV5-6	TRBJ1-2	few	CASSPSSNYGYTF	TGTGCCAGCAGCCCCTCATCAAACTATGGCTACACCTTC
NA	TRBV9	TRBJ1-1	NA	CASSVRPQILNTEAFF	TGTGCCAGCAGCGTTCGTCCACAGATTCTGAACACTGAAGCTTTCTTT
NA	TRBV12-3/TRBV12-4	TRBJ1-2	many	CASSFSGSYGYTF	TGTGCCAGCAGTTTTTCCGGGTCCTATGGCTACACCTTC
NA	TRBV30	TRBJ1-2	many	CAWSVQGYGYTF	TGTGCCTGGAGTGTACAAGGTTATGGCTACACCTTC
NA	TRBV20-1	TRBJ1-2	many	CSARSRDTTSNYGYTF	TGCAGTGCTAGGTCCCGGGACACTACTTCTAACTATGGCTACACCTTC
NA	TRBV20-1	TRBJ1-1	many	CSARDYGGRENTEAFF	TGCAGTGCTAGAGATTACGGGGGGCGAGAAAACACTGAAGCTTTCTTT
NA	TRBV4-3	TRBJ2-5	many	CASSQQQGEETQYF	TGCGCCAGCAGCCAACAACAGGGAGAAGAGACCCAGTACTTC
NA	TRBV7-7	TRBJ2-2	NA	CASSLASGTYTGELFF	TGTGCTAGCAGCTTGGCATCCGGGACATACACCGGGGAGCTGTTTTTT
NA	TRBV7-9	TRBJ1-5	many	CASSKGGGPQPQHF	TGTGCCAGCAGCAAAGGCGGGGGGCCTCAGCCCCAGCATTTT
NA	TRBV2	TRBJ1-1	many	CASTTGWGTEAFF	TGTGCCAGCACCACAGGGTGGGGCACTGAAGCTTTCTTT
NA	TRBV6-5	TRBJ2-5	NA	CASSYSAREETQYF	TGTGCCAGCAGTTACTCGGCCAGAGAAGAGACCCAGTACTTC
TRBD1	TRBV12-3/TRBV12-4	TRBJ1-6	few	CASSATGRDSPLHF	TGTGCCAGCAGTGCGACAGGGAGGGATTCACCCCTCCACTTT
TRBD1	TRBV6-2/TRBV6-3	TRBJ1-1	NA	CASSEDRGRETEAFF	TGTGCCAGCAGTGAAGACAGGGGGCGTGAGACTGAAGCTTTCTTT
NA	TRBV4-2	TRBJ2-3	few	CASSQDGGQSTDTQYF	TGTGCCAGCAGCCAAGATGGGGGCCAGAGCACAGATACGCAGTATTTT
NA	TRBV5-1	TRBJ2-5	many	CASSLGVQEETQYF	TGCGCCAGCAGCTTGGGAGTTCAGGAAGAGACCCAGTACTTC
NA	TRBV19	TRBJ2-3	few	CASSIDGLPDTQYF	TGTGCCAGTAGTATCGACGGACTGCCAGATACGCAGTATTTT
NA	TRBV7-6	TRBJ2-3	few	CASSPSLGRTDTQYF	TGTGCCAGCAGCCCATCCCTCGGACGCACAGATACGCAGTATTTT
NA	TRBV3-1	TRBJ1-5	many	CASSQAGEGQPQHF	TGTGCCAGCAGCCAAGCAGGGGAGGGCCAGCCCCAGCATTTT
NA	TRBV10-3	TRBJ2-7	many	CAIMDRAGVPPYEQYF	TGTGCCATCATGGATCGGGCAGGCGTCCCCCCCTACGAGCAGTACTTC
NA	TRBV20-1	TRBJ2-3	many	CSATPRDPWTDTQYF	TGCAGTGCTACACCTCGGGACCCCTGGACAGATACGCAGTATTTT
NA	TRBV2	TRBJ2-2	NA	CASVPTNTGELFF	TGTGCCAGCGTGCCAACGAACACCGGGGAGCTGTTTTTT
NA	TRBV5-1	TRBJ2-1	many	CASSPGRTSYNEQFF	TGCGCCAGCAGCCCCGGTCGGACCTCCTACAATGAGCAGTTCTTC
NA	TRBV7-2	TRBJ1-2	few	CASSFDGTQPYGYTF	TGTGCCAGCAGCTTTGACGGGACCCAGCCTTATGGCTACACCTTC
NA	TRBV10-3	TRBJ2-3	NA	CAIMNRDPSTDTQYF	TGTGCCATCATGAACAGGGACCCTAGCACAGATACGCAGTATTTT
NA	TRBV7-8	TRBJ1-3	few	CASSLDIGNTIYF	TGTGCCAGCAGCTTAGACATTGGAAACACCATATATTTT
NA	TRBV5-5	TRBJ2-5	few	CASSYPRRETQYF	TGTGCCAGCAGTTACCCTCGGCGGGAGACCCAGTACTTC